This T cell receptor beta chain was sequenced in a study of T cells after yellow fever vaccination. One entry per CDR3 protein results from TCRdb running MiXCR on the 5' RACE reads. The data contain approximately 580,000 distinct CDR3 sequences, around a sixth of them singletons. For this clonotype: Antigen specificity is unknown.

Overall study results and limits: Clonotypes shared by both compartments, CD4 and CD8, made up a small share. The bulk population could contribute abundant contaminating clonotypes to FACS-sorted repertoires. Compared with primary, the secondary response was weaker and peaked at day 5, not 15. Most primary-vaccination clones recurred post-booster (more than 95% CD4, over 70% CD8).

Germline V lookup: CDR1 SGHRS, CDR2 YFSETQ. V lost 5 bases and J 0 bases, leaving 14 bases between the germline ends. CDR3 length: 16 amino acids. This chain joins TRBV5-1 and TRBJ2-2; D may be TRBD1 (5 bases). Sample: PBMCs, taken 4 to 5 days after the first yellow fever vaccination. The receptor was derived from a man aged 18 to 30 who received the YFV17D yellow fever vaccine. The CDR3 region has the DNA TGCGCCAGCAGTGAATTTGGGGCTACGAACACCGGGGAGCTGTTTTTT. It translates to CASSEFGATNTGELFF.